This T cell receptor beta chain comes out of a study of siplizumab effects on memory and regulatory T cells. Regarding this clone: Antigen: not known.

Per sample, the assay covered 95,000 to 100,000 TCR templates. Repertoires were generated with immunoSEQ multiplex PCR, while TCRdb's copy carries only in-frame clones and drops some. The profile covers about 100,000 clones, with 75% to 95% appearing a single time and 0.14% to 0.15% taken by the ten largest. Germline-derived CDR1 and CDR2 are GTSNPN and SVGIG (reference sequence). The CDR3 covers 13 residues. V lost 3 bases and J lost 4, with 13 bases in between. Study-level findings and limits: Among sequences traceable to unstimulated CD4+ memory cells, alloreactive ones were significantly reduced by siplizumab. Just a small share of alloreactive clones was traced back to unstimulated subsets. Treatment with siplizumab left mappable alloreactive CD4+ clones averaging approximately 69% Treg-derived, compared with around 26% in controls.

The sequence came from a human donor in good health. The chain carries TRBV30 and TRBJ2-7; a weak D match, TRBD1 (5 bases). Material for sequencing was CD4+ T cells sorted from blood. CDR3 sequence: CAWSDSSPYEQYF. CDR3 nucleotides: TGTGCCTGGAGCGACAGTTCCCCTTACGAGCAGTACTTC.